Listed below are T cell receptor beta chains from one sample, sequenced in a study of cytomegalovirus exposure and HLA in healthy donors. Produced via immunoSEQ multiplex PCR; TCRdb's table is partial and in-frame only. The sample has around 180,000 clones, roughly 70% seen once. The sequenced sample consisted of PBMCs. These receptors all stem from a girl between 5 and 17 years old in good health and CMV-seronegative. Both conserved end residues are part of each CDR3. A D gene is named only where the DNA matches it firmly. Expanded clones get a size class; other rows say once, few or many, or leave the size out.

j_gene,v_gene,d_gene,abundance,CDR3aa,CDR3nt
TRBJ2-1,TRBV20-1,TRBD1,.,CSARTGTEQFF,TGCAGTGCCCGGACAGGGACTGAGCAGTTCTTC
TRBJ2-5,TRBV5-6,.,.,CASSSPSRETQYF,TGTGCCAGCAGCTCGCCCTCCAGAGAGACCCAGTACTTC
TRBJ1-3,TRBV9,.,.,CASSVAHSLSGNTIYF,TGTGCCAGCAGCGTAGCTCACAGCCTCTCTGGAAACACCATATATTTT
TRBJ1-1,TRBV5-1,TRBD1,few,CASSFTGEETEAFF,TGCGCCAGCAGCTTCACAGGGGAGGAGACTGAAGCTTTCTTT
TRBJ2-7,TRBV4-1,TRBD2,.,CASSQGLAGTTYEQYF,TGCGCCAGCAGCCAAGGACTAGCGGGGACAACCTACGAGCAGTACTTC
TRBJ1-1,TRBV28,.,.,CASSLLTGGSMNTEAFF,TGTGCCAGCAGTCTTCTTACTGGGGGGTCTATGAACACTGAAGCTTTCTTT
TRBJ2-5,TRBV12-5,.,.,CASGFPETQYF,TGTGCTAGTGGTTTTCCGGAGACCCAGTACTTC
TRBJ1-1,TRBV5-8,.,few,CASSLQGRNNTEAFF,TGTGCCAGCAGCTTACAGGGACGGAATAACACTGAAGCTTTCTTT
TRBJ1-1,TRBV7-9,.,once,CASSLDMNTEAFF,TGTGCCAGCAGCTTAGACATGAACACTGAAGCTTTCTTT
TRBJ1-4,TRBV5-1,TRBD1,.,CASRDRATNEKLFF,TGCGCCAGCAGGGACAGGGCTACTAATGAAAAACTGTTTTTT
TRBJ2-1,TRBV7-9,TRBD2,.,CVSSKGPGGPIYNEQFF,TGTGTCAGCAGCAAAGGACCGGGGGGTCCCATCTACAATGAGCAGTTCTTC
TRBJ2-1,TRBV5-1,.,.,CASSSDSSYNEQFF,TGCGCCAGCAGCTCAGACAGTTCCTACAATGAGCAGTTCTTC
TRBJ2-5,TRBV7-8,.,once,CASSPRQDQETQYF,TGTGCCAGCAGCCCGAGACAGGACCAAGAGACCCAGTACTTC
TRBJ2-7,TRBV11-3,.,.,CASSPSHEQYF,TGTGCCAGCAGCCCATCCCACGAGCAGTACTTC
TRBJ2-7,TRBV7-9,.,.,CASSSPGTDEQYF,TGTGCCAGCAGCTCCCCCGGGACTGACGAGCAGTACTTC
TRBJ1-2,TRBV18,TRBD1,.,CASSPGVIRQGGGYTF,TGTGCCAGCTCACCGGGGGTGATTCGACAGGGTGGCGGCTACACCTTC
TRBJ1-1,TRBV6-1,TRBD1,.,CASSYDRGEAFF,TGTGCCAGCAGTTATGACAGGGGAGAAGCTTTCTTT
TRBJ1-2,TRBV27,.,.,CASRAPSYGYTF,TGTGCCAGCAGAGCACCTAGCTATGGCTACACCTTC
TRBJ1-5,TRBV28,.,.,CASRTEGLSNQPQHF,TGTGCCAGCCGAACGGAGGGCTTAAGCAATCAGCCCCAGCATTTT
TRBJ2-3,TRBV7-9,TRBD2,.,CASSLLAEITDTQYF,TGTGCCAGCAGTCTCCTAGCGGAGATCACAGATACGCAGTATTTT
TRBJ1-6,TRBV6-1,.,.,CASSEYSGNSPLHF,TGTGCCAGCAGTGAATACAGTGGAAATTCACCCCTCCACTTT
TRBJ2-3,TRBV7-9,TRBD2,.,CASSAQGGEQYF,TGTGCCAGCAGCGCCCAGGGAGGGGAGCAGTATTTT
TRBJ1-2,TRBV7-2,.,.,CASSLLGYGYTF,TGTGCCAGCAGCTTACTAGGCTATGGCTACACCTTC
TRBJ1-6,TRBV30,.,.,CAWTWQGPLGTSSYNSPLHF,TGTGCCTGGACGTGGCAGGGGCCGCTAGGGACCAGCTCCTATAATTCACCCCTCCACTTT
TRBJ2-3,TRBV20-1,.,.,CSAPGGDTQYF,TGCAGTGCTCCGGGTGGAGATACGCAGTATTTT
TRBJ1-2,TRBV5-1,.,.,CASSLEPVDYGYTF,TGCGCCAGCAGCTTGGAGCCGGTAGACTATGGCTACACCTTC
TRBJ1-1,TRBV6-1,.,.,CASSETVEMNTEAFF,TGTGCCAGCAGTGAAACGGTGGAGATGAACACTGAAGCTTTCTTT
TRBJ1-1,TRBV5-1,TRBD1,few,CASSLAEGATEAFF,TGCGCCAGCAGCTTGGCCGAGGGGGCGACTGAAGCTTTCTTT
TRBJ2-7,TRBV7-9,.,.,CASSLLEEYEQYF,TGTGCCAGCAGCTTGCTCGAGGAATACGAGCAGTACTTC
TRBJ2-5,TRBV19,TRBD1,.,CASSIDRGYQETQYF,TGTGCCAGTAGTATCGACAGGGGATACCAAGAGACCCAGTACTTC
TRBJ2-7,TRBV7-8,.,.,CASSLQTYEQYF,TGTGCCAGCAGCTTACAAACCTACGAGCAGTACTTC
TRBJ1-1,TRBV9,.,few,CASSVGEGVWGEAFF,TGTGCCAGCAGCGTTGGCGAGGGCGTGTGGGGTGAAGCTTTCTTT
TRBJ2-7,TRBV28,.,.,CASSPPHLPSYEQYF,TGTGCCAGCAGCCCACCTCACTTGCCCTCCTACGAGCAGTACTTC
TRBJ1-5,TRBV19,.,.,CASSTGVWSNQPQHF,TGTGCCAGTAGTACAGGGGTTTGGAGCAATCAGCCCCAGCATTTT
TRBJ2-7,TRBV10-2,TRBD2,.,CAIQGGRNVGYEQYF,TGCGCCATTCAGGGAGGGAGGAACGTCGGATACGAGCAGTACTTC
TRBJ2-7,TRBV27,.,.,CASSLAARTYEQYF,TGTGCCAGCAGTTTAGCGGCGAGGACCTACGAGCAGTACTTC
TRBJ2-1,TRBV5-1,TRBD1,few,CASRDSDNEQFF,TGCGCCAGTCGGGACAGCGACAATGAGCAGTTCTTC
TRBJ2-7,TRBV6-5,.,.,CASSRGFRHYEQYF,TGTGCCAGCAGTCGGGGATTTCGCCACTACGAGCAGTACTTC
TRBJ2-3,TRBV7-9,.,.,CASTARGDRSSTDTQYF,TGTGCCAGCACCGCGAGAGGTGACAGATCCTCCACAGATACGCAGTATTTT
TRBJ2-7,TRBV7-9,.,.,CASSEQGLDNEQYF,TGTGCCAGCAGCGAACAGGGATTAGATAACGAGCAGTACTTC
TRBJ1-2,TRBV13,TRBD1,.,CASSSTGTGAAYGYTF,TGTGCCAGCAGCTCTACCGGGACAGGGGCCGCGTATGGCTACACCTTC
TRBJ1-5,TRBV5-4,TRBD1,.,CASSLVGPGQGVGNQPQHF,TGTGCCAGCAGCTTGGTAGGGCCGGGACAGGGAGTTGGCAATCAGCCCCAGCATTTT
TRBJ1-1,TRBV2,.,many,CASTLDSLDDTEAFF,TGTGCCAGCACACTGGACTCCCTGGATGACACTGAAGCTTTCTTT
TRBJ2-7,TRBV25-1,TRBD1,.,CASSEGQGSEQYF,TGTGCCAGCAGTGAGGGACAGGGGTCTGAGCAGTACTTC
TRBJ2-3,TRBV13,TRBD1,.,CASSPGTGGDMTDTQYF,TGTGCCAGCAGCCCCGGGACAGGGGGGGATATGACAGATACGCAGTATTTT
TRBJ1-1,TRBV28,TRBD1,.,CASTPLWGQGGNTEAFF,TGTGCCAGCACCCCCTTGTGGGGACAGGGGGGGAACACTGAAGCTTTCTTT
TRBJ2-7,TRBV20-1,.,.,CSARTEHEQYF,TGCAGTGCTAGGACAGAACACGAGCAGTACTTC
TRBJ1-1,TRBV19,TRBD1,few,CASSKQGMNTEAFF,TGTGCCAGTAGTAAACAGGGGATGAACACTGAAGCTTTCTTT
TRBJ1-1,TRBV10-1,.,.,CASSNQPGTEAFF,TGCGCCAGCAGTAACCAACCGGGTACGGAAGCTTTCTTT